Shown below are 3 T cell receptor beta chains from a single sample sequenced in a study of cytomegalovirus exposure and HLA in healthy donors. The PCR employed 60 Vbeta primers together with 13 Jbeta primers. The protocol was immunoSEQ multiplex PCR, while the TCRdb copy is restricted to in-frame clones and leaves out a portion. The profile covers 60,000 to 70,000 clones, with approximately 60% appearing a single time and about 2.9% taken by the ten largest. Sequencing was done on a sample of PBMCs. These TCRs come from a woman aged 45-65 years in good health and CMV-seronegative.

The V gene is TRBV9, the J gene TRBJ2-1; tentatively, D is TRBD2 (5 bases). Trimming shortened V by 2 bases and J by 3 bases, and 12 bases separated the two germline ends. The CDR3 extends over 15 amino acids. Germline V gene data show CDR1 as SGDLS and CDR2 as YYNGEE. As DNA, the CDR3 is TGTGCCAGCAGCGTCGGACTCCTCCTCTACAATGAGCAGTTCTTC. Amino acids: CASSVGLLLYNEQFF.

This rearrangement joins TRBV4-2 to TRBJ1-2; the match to TRBD1 covers 8 bases. J lost 7 bases, V lost 0 bases, and 10 bases had no gene match. Looked up from germline, CDR1 is LGHNA and CDR2 is YNFKEQ. This CDR3 is built from 16 residues. CDR3 sequence (DNA): TGTGCCAGCAGCCAAGATCAGCAACAGGGGGTCTTTGGCTACACCTTC. Amino acid sequence: CASSQDQQQGVFGYTF.

This clone was observed once. V and J are TRBV28 and TRBJ1-2; D gene ambiguous. The V end lost 11 bases, the J end lost 4 bases, and 14 bases lay between the germline ends. The CDR3 totals 12 residues. Germline-derived CDR1 and CDR2 are MDHEN and SYDVKM. The CDR3 nucleotides read TGTGCCGCGAGGTCAGCGTTCTATGGCTACACCTTC. Translation: CAARSAFYGYTF.